The 16 T cell receptor beta chains given below trace back to one sample, sequenced in a study of cytomegalovirus exposure and HLA in healthy donors (dated by TCRdb to 2015 to 2018). Preparation of the library involved the immunoSEQ multiplex PCR assay. TCRdb holds this immuneACCESS table with in-frame rearrangements only. Some clones are missing; in checked studies, unresolved V genes explain under half, and the rest has no known cause. The sample has some 88,000 clones on record, 96% of them singletons. About 0.8% of the sample is taken by the ten largest. The sample was PBMCs. These receptors were obtained from a man between 18 and 29 years old in good health and CMV-seronegative.

The DNA for the CDR3 is TGTGCCAGCAGTGAGGGAGTGAGGTCCTACGAGCAGTACTTC. Translated: CASSEGVRSYEQYF. The gene calls are TRBV2 and TRBJ2-7; D may be TRBD2 (5 bases). The germline V gene has CDR1 SNHLY and CDR2 FYNNEI. Deletions cut 3 bases from V and 1 base from J, with 10 bases between. This CDR3 is built from 14 residues.

This CDR3 is CASSLDSRQPQHF. CDR3 DNA sequence: TGCGCCAGCAGCTTGGACAGTCGGCAGCCCCAGCATTTT. This chain connects TRBV5-1 to TRBJ1-5, with D unresolved. This CDR3 spans 13 amino acids. V lost 0 bases and J lost 7, with 8 bases in between. Germline-derived CDR1 and CDR2 are SGHRS and YFSETQ.

CDR3 nucleotides: TGTGCCAGCAGACCGGGACAGGGACTCTATGGCTACACCTTC. It yields the protein CASRPGQGLYGYTF. The rearrangement uses TRBV28 and TRBJ1-2; 9 bases are a match to TRBD1. V was pared by 6 bases and J by 4 bases, with 6 bases of the junction left unmatched. Germline assignment: CDR1 MDHEN and CDR2 SYDVKM. This CDR3 is 14 amino acids long.

The chain joins TRBV7-9 to TRBJ2-3; no definite D call. V was shortened by 1 base and J by 0 bases, with 5 bases between the two germline ends. This CDR3 comprises 14 residues. Per germline, CDR1 SEHNR and CDR2 FQNEAQ (reference sequence). The CDR3 reads CASSLDSSTDTQYF. DNA of the CDR3: TGTGCCAGCAGCTTAGACAGTAGCACAGATACGCAGTATTTT.

The genes are TRBV5-1 and TRBJ2-2, with TRBD1 matching over 7 bases. Germline values: CDR1 SGHRS, CDR2 YFSETQ. This CDR3 region has 14 residues. Trimming at V came to 3 bases and at J to 1 base, leaving 0 bases not matched to a gene. CDR3 DNA: TGCGCCAGCAGCTGGACAGGGAACACCGGGGAGCTGTTTTTT. Translated: CASSWTGNTGELFF.

This chain connects TRBV10-3 to TRBJ2-3; D is possibly TRBD2 (7 bases). Between the trimmed V and J ends, which lost 0 bases and 4 bases, there was a span of 14 bases. CDR1 ENHRY and CDR2 SYGVKD come from the germline V gene. The CDR3 contains 16 residues. The CDR3 DNA sequence: TGTGCCATCAGTGAGTCTGGGGGGAGGGGGGCAGATACGCAGTATTTT. As protein: CAISESGGRGADTQYF.

The chain has TRBV7-2 and TRBJ1-1; D possibly corresponds to TRBD1 (5 bases). The CDR3 spans 14 residues. V shed 1 base and J shed 2 bases, with 8 bases lying between them. The germline gives CDR1 SGHTA, CDR2 FQGNSA. The DNA of the CDR3 is TGTGCCAGCAGCTTAGACAGGCCAAACACTGAAGCTTTCTTT. It specifies CASSLDRPNTEAFF.

The CDR3 nucleotides read TGTGCCATCAGTGATGTGGGACTAGCGGGAAACACCGGGGAGCTGTTTTTT. It encodes CAISDVGLAGNTGELFF. The chain carries TRBV10-3 and TRBJ2-2; TRBD2 matches 13 bases. The CDR3 covers 17 residues. Germline V gives CDR1 ENHRY, CDR2 SYGVKD. Germline trimming cut 3 bases from V and 2 bases from J; bases unmatched to any gene: 3.

The chain carries TRBV4-1 and TRBJ2-2, with 10 nucleotides matching TRBD1. V lost 0 bases and J lost 4; bases outside the gene matches: 8. The CDR3 runs 18 residues. Germline assignment: CDR1 MGHRA and CDR2 YSYEKL. Here the CDR3 DNA reads TGCGCCAGCAGCCAAGAAAGGTGGGGACAGGGGTTCACCGGGGAGCTGTTTTTT. Translation gives CASSQERWGQGFTGELFF.

The rearrangement joins TRBV28 to TRBJ2-1, with 7 positions matching TRBD2. V shed 9 bases and J 4 bases; nucleotides not matched to a gene: 9. This CDR3 contains 14 residues. The germline CDR1 and CDR2 sequences are MDHEN and SYDVKM. For the CDR3, the DNA is TGTGCCAGTAGAAGGGACTATCCGTACAATGAGCAGTTCTTC. Amino acids: CASRRDYPYNEQFF.

The chain employs TRBV7-4 and TRBJ2-3; D remains unclear. Germline CDR1 SGHVT, CDR2 SQSDAQ. This CDR3 spans 14 amino acids. Trimming stripped 5 bases from V and 5 bases from J, with 14 bases between. In nucleotides, the CDR3 is TGTGCCAGCAGCCCCGAGAGGCCAAAAGATACGCAGTATTTT. Protein sequence: CASSPERPKDTQYF.

V and J are TRBV28 and TRBJ2-3, with no clear D. The germline V gene encodes CDR1 MDHEN and CDR2 SYDVKM. V was pared by 4 bases and J by 1 base, with 9 bases between. The CDR3 totals 14 residues. The CDR3, as DNA: TGTGCCAGCAGTTACCGTCCGGGCACAGATACGCAGTATTTT. Amino acids: CASSYRPGTDTQYF.

The V and J genes are TRBV11-3 and TRBJ2-5; TRBD1 matches 9 bases. The V segment lost 5 bases and the J segment 5 bases; nucleotides outside the gene matches: 6. Germline values: CDR1 SGHNT, CDR2 YENEEA. The CDR3 consists of 14 residues. The DNA of the CDR3 is TGTGCCAGCAGCCTCACAGGGGGCGCGGAGACCCAGTACTTC. Translation gives CASSLTGGAETQYF.

The V call is TRBV4-1, the J call TRBJ2-7, with 8 bases identical to TRBD2. The V gene's germline CDR1 is MGHRA and CDR2 YSYEKL. The CDR3 has 16 residues. V trimming: 0 bases; J trimming: 4 bases; junction bases outside the gene matches: 8. This CDR3 is CASSQDQAGGEYEQYF. In DNA, the CDR3 is TGCGCCAGCAGCCAAGATCAGGCGGGAGGCGAGTACGAGCAGTACTTC.

The rearrangement joins TRBV7-6 to TRBJ1-5; tentatively, D is TRBD1 (6 bases). Trimming pared 1 base from V and 6 bases from J, leaving 13 bases between. Germline loops: CDR1 SGHVS, CDR2 FNYEAQ. The CDR3 has 15 amino acids. CDR3 sequence: CASSLETGRSQPQHF. The CDR3 DNA sequence: TGTGCCAGCAGCTTAGAGACAGGTAGATCTCAGCCCCAGCATTTT.

In its sample, this clone was seen once. The chain recombines TRBV7-2 with TRBJ1-4, with D uncertain. The V and J ends lost 3 bases and 7 bases respectively, with 9 bases between them. Germline values: CDR1 SGHTA, CDR2 FQGNSA. This CDR3 contains 13 residues. CDR3 nucleotide sequence: TGTGCCAGCAGCTTCGCGAGGAGTGAAAAACTGTTTTTT. Protein product: CASSFARSEKLFF. The entire variable domain, with the rest obtained from reference TRBV7-2 and TRBJ1-4, is as follows: GAGVSQSPSNKVTEKGKDVELRCDPISGHTALYWYRQSLGQGLEFLIYFQGNSAPDKSGLPSDRFSAERTGGSVSTLTIQRTQQEDSAVYLCASSFARSEKLFFGSGTQLSVL.